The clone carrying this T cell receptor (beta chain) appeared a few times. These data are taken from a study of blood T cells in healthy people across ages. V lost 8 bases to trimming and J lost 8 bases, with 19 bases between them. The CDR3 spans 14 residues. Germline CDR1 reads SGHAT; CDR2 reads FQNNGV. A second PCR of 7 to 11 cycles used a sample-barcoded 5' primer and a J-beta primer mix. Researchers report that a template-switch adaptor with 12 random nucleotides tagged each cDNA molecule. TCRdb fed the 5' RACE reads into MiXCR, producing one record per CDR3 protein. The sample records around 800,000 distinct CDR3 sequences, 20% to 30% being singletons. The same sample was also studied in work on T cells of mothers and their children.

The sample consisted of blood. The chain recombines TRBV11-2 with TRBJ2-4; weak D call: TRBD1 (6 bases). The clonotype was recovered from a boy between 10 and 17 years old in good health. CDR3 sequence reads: CASRDTRHGDIQYF. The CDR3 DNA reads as TGTGCCAGCCGGGACACCCGGCATGGGGACATTCAGTACTTC.